This T cell receptor (beta chain) came from a study of T cell clonality in common variable immunodeficiency. J lost 6 bases, V lost 1 base, and 1 base had no gene match. The CDR3 spans 14 residues. The V gene's germline CDR1 is KGHSH and CDR2 LQKENI. Heparinized whole blood, about 4.5 to 9 ml, came from each donor. This clone has a handful of counts. A much larger clone differs by one base, so this may be a read error. The read ends 3 residues shy of where the CDR3 ends; the end is completed using the germline J gene. This table comes from immunoSEQ multiplex PCR, and its TCRdb copy is limited to in-frame clones, with some not included. This set yields around 30,000 clones and no singletons; the top ten hold around 4.1%.

The specimen sequenced was peripheral blood mononuclear cells. The sequence derives from a person aged 18-69 years in good health. The V gene is TRBV18, the J gene TRBJ2-2; 8 nucleotides line up with TRBD2. Incomplete CDR3 DNA: TGTGCCAGCTCACCACAGCGGGAGCCCGGGGAG. It specifies CASSPQREPGE. The CDR3 as a whole reads CASSPQREPGELFF.